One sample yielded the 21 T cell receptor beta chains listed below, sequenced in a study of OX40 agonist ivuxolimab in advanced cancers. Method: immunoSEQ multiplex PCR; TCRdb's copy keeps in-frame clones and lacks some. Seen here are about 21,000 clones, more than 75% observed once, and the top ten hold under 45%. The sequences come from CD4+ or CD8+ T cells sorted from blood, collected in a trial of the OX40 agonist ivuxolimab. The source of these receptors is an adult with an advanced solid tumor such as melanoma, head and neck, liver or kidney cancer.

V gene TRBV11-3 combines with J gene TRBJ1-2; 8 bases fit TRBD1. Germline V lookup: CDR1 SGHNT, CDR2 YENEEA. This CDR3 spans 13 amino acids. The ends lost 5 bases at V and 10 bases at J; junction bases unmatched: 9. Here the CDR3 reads CASSLGTGASYTF. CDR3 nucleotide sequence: TGTGCCAGCAGCCTGGGGACAGGAGCCTCCTACACCTTC. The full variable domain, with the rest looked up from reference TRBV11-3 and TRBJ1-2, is EAGVVQSPRYKIIEKKQPVAFWCNPISGHNTLYWYLQNLGQGPELLIRYENEEAVDDSQLPKDRFSAERLKGVDSTLKIQPAELGDSAVYLCASSLGTGASYTFGSGTRLTVV.

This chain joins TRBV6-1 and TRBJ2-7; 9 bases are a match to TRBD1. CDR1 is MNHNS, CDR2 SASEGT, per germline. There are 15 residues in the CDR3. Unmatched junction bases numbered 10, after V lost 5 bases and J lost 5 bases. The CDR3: CASSTIGTGSHEQYF. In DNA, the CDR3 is TGTGCCAGCAGTACCATAGGGACAGGGTCCCACGAGCAGTACTTC.

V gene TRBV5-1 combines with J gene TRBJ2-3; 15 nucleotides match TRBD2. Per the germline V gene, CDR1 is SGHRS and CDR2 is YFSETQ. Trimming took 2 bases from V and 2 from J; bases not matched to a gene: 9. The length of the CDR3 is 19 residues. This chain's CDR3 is CASSFGLAGGASYTDTQYF. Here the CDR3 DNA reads TGCGCCAGCAGCTTCGGACTAGCGGGGGGGGCGAGCTACACAGATACGCAGTATTTT.

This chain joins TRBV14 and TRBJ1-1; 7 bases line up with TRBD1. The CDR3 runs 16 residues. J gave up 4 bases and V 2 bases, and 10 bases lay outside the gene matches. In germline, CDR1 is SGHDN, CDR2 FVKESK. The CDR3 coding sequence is TGTGCCAGCAGCCAATTCCGACAGGGAGGACTCACTGAAGCTTTCTTT. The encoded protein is CASSQFRQGGLTEAFF.

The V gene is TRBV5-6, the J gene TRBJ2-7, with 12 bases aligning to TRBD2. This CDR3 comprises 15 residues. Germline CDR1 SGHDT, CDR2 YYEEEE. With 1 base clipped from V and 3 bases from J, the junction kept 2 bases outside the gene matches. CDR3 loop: CASSLRTSGIYEQYF. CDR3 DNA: TGTGCCAGCAGCTTGCGGACTAGCGGGATCTACGAGCAGTACTTC.

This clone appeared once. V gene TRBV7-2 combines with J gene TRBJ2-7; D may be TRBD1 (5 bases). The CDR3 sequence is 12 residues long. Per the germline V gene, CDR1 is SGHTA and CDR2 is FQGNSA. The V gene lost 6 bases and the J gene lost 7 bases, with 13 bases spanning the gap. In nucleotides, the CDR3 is TGTGCCAGCAGTTCCCAGGGTTGGGAGCAGTACTTC. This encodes CASSSQGWEQYF.

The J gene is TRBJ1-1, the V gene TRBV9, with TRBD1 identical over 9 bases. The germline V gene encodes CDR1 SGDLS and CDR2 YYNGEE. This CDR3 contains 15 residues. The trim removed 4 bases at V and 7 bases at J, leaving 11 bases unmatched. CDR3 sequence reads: CASSIRDRVGGEAFF. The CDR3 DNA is TGTGCCAGCAGCATCCGGGACAGGGTGGGGGGTGAAGCTTTCTTT.

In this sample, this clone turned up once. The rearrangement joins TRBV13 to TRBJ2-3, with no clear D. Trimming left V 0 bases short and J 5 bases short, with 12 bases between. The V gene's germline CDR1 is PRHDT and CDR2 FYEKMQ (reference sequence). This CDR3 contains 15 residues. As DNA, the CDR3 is TGTGCCAGCAGCTTAGGCCCGGGTGTTAAAGATACGCAGTATTTT. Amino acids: CASSLGPGVKDTQYF. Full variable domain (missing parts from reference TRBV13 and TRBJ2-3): AAGVIQSPRHLIKEKRETATLKCYPIPRHDTVYWYQQGPGQDPQFLISFYEKMQSDKGSIPDRFSAQQFSDYHSELNMSSLELGDSALYFCASSLGPGVKDTQYFGPGTRLTVL.

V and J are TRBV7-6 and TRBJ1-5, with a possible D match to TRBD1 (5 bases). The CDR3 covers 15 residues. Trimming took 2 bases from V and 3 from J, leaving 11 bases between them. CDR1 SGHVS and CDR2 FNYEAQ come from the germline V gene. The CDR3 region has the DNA TGTGCCAGCAGCTTACTTCAGGGCCCCAATCAGCCCCAGCATTTT. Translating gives CASSLLQGPNQPQHF. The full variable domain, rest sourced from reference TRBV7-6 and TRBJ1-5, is GAGVSQSPRYKVTKRGQDVALRCDPISGHVSLYWYRQALGQGPEFLTYFNYEAQQDKSGLPNDRFSAERPEGSISTLTIQRTEQRDSAMYRCASSLLQGPNQPQHFGDGTRLSIL.

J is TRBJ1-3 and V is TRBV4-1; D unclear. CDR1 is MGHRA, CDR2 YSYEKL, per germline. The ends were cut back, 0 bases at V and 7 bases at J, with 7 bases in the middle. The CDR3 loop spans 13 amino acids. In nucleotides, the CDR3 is TGCGCCAGCAGCCAAGATGGTTGGAACACCATATATTTT. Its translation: CASSQDGWNTIYF.

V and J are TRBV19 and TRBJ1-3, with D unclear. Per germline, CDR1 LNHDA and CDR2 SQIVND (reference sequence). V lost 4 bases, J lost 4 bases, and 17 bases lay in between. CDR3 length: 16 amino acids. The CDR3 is CASSNPGRESGNTIYF. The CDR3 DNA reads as TGTGCCAGTAGTAATCCGGGAAGGGAGTCAGGAAACACCATATATTTT.

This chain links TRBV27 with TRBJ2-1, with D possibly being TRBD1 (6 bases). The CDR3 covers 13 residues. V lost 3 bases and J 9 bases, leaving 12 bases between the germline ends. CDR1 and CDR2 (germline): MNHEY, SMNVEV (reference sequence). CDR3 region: CASSFPTGSEQFF. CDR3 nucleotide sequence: TGTGCCAGCAGTTTCCCCACAGGGTCTGAGCAGTTCTTC.

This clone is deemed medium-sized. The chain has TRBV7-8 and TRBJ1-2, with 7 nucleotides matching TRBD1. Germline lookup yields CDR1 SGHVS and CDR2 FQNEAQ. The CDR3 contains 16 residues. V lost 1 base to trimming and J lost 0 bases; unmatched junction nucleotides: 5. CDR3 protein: CASSLGSGGANYGYTF. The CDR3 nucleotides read TGTGCCAGCAGCTTAGGGTCAGGGGGAGCTAACTATGGCTACACCTTC.

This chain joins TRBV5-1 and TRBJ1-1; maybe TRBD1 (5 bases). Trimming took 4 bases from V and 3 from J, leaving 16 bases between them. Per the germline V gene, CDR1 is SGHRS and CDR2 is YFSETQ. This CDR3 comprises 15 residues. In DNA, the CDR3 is TGCGCCAGCAGCATTCTCGGGGGTGGGGACACTGAAGCTTTCTTT. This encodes CASSILGGGDTEAFF.

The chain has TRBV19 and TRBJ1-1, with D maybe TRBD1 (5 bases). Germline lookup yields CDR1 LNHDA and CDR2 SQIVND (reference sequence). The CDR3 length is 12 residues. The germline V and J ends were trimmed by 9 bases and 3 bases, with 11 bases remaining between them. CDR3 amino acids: CASWTPYTEAFF. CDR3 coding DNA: TGTGCCAGCTGGACACCGTACACTGAAGCTTTCTTT.

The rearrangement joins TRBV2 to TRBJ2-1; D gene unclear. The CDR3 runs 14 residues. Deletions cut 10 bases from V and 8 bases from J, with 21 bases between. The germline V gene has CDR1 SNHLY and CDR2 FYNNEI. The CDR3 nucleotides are TGTGCCATCACTCCAAGGATGAAAGACGATGAGCAGTTCTTC. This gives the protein CAITPRMKDDEQFF.

DNA for the CDR3: TGTGCCATCAGTGAGCTCCCGGGGTCCGTCACGAGAGCTTTCTTT. Encoded protein: CAISELPGSVTRAFF. J is TRBJ1-1 and V is TRBV10-3, with no clear D. There are 15 residues in the CDR3. The germline gives CDR1 ENHRY, CDR2 SYGVKD. Between the trimmed V and J ends, which lost 2 bases and 10 bases, there was a span of 20 bases.

For the CDR3, the DNA is TGTGCCAGTATAGCCCCTAGCGAGAACATTCAGTACTTC. Its protein product is CASIAPSENIQYF. The chain is built from TRBV19 and TRBJ2-4, with D possibly matching TRBD2 (6 bases). The CDR3 runs to 13 residues. V lost 7 bases and J 7 bases, leaving 14 bases between the germline ends. CDR1 and CDR2 (germline): LNHDA, SQIVND (reference sequence).

The CDR3 loop reads CASSPGKWYEQYF. As DNA, the CDR3 is TGTGCCAGCAGCCCGGGAAAGTGGTACGAGCAGTACTTC. This chain joins TRBV6-1 and TRBJ2-7; tentative D call: TRBD2 (5 bases). Trimming shortened V by 6 bases and J by 4 bases, and 13 bases separated the two germline ends. Germline lookup yields CDR1 MNHNS and CDR2 SASEGT. The CDR3 sequence is 13 residues long.

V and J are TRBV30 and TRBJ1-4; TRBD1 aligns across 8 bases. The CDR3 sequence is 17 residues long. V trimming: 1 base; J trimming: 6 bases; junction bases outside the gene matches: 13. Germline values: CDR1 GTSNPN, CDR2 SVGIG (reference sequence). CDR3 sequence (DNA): TGTGCCTGGAGTGATTGGGGGTACGAGACAGGGGATGAAAAACTGTTTTTT. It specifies CAWSDWGYETGDEKLFF.

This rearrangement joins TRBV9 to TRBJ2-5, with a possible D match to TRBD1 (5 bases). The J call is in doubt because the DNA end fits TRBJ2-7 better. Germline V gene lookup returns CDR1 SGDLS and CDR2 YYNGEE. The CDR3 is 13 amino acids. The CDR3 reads CASSVADSYEQYF. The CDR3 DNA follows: TGTGCCAGCAGCGTAGCTGACAGCTACGAGCAGTACTTC.